A single sample gave rise to the 18 T cell receptor beta chains below, sequenced in a study of Graves' ophthalmopathy and Graves' hyperthyroidism. As the template, RNA transcripts were used to amplify TCR beta CDR3 regions. Second-round multiplex PCR followed a first-round RT-PCR using HTBI primers. TCRdb re-derived calls from the multiplex PCR reads in MiXCR, one entry per CDR3 protein. The sample comprises a few hundred thousand distinct CDR3 sequences, less than 20% of which are singletons, and approximately 7% rests with the top ten. The material sequenced was peripheral blood. Source of these receptors: a woman between 18 and 29 years old with stable Graves' hyperthyroidism.

In its sample, this clonotype was seen many times. V gene TRBV12-3 or TRBV12-4 combines with J gene TRBJ1-1; D ambiguous. The CDR3 runs 13 residues. The V gene lost 6 bases and the J gene lost 3 bases, with 11 bases spanning the gap. This CDR3 is CASRFDRYTEAFF. CDR3 bases: TGTGCCAGCAGATTTGACCGGTACACTGAAGCTTTCTTT.

At least ten counts were recorded for this clonotype. The chain carries TRBV18 and TRBJ1-1; D call uncertain. Germline CDR1 and CDR2: KGHSH and LQKENI. The CDR3 runs 15 residues. With 3 bases removed from V and 6 bases from J, the gap between germline ends came to 17 bases. CDR3 amino acids: CASSPAGNTIAEAFF. The DNA of the CDR3 is TGTGCCAGCTCACCTGCAGGCAACACTATAGCTGAAGCTTTCTTT.

This clonotype was detected many times. The chain has TRBV15 and TRBJ1-2; unclear D gene. Between the trimmed V and J ends, which lost 2 bases and 4 bases, there was a span of 11 bases. The V gene's germline CDR1 is LNHNV and CDR2 YYDKDF (reference sequence). This CDR3 comprises 14 residues. The CDR3 region has the DNA TGTGCCACCAGCAGATCGAGGGAGAGCTATGGCTACACCTTC. This codes for CATSRSRESYGYTF.

This clonotype came up many times. The chain uses TRBV6-1 and TRBJ1-5, with 9 bases matching TRBD1. Germline CDR1 is MNHNS and CDR2 is SASEGT. After removal of 4 bases from V and 7 bases from J, the junction contained 8 bases not matched to a gene. This CDR3 has 15 residues. The CDR3 sequence: CASSGGTGKNQPQHF. The DNA for the CDR3 is TGTGCCAGCAGTGGGGGGACAGGGAAAAACCAGCCCCAGCATTTT.

Ten or more counts support this clonotype. The V call is TRBV6-1, the J call TRBJ2-5; D is uncertain. Germline V gene lookup returns CDR1 MNHNS and CDR2 SASEGT. The V and J ends lost 7 bases and 3 bases respectively, with 6 bases between them. This CDR3 comprises 11 residues. The CDR3 DNA reads TGTGCCAGCAAGACCGAAGAGACCCAGTACTTC. As protein: CASKTEETQYF.

This clonotype has a count of ten or more. The junction and the germline gene differ at one end; a read error may be behind it. This sequence joins TRBV4-1 and TRBJ2-7; a possible D gene is TRBD1 (8 bases). CDR1 and CDR2 from the germline V gene are MGHRA and YSYEKL. The CDR3 has 14 residues. In nucleotides, the CDR3 is TGCGCCAGCAGCCAAGAGGAGGATTGGACAGGGAGGGTTTTC. This translates into CASSQEEDWTGRVF.

This clonotype was seen ten or more times. The chain links TRBV20-1 to TRBJ1-2; D ambiguous. The germline gives CDR1 DFQATT, CDR2 SNEGSKA (reference sequence). This CDR3 contains 15 residues. Trimming left V 0 bases short and J 5 bases short, with 16 bases between. CDR3: CSARDLTAGHYGYTF. In DNA, the CDR3 is TGCAGTGCTAGAGATTTAACGGCCGGGCATTATGGCTACACCTTC.

This clonotype showed up just a few times. This rearrangement joins TRBV4-1 to TRBJ1-3, with TRBD1 identical over 8 bases. J gave up 8 bases and V 4 bases, and 22 bases lay outside the gene matches. CDR3 length: 19 residues. CDR1 MGHRA and CDR2 YSYEKL come from the germline V gene. CDR3 region: CASSRDNERDATGEYTIYF. The CDR3, as DNA: TGCGCCAGCAGCCGCGACAACGAAAGGGATGCGACAGGGGAATACACCATATATTTT.

This clonotype was observed at least ten times. The CDR3 protein is CASSGRKPQETQYF. CDR3 DNA: TGTGCCAGCAGCGGGCGGAAGCCCCAAGAGACCCAGTACTTC. The chain links TRBV7-9 to TRBJ2-5; no firm D call. The CDR3 has 14 residues. V was clipped by 5 bases and J by 1 base, with 11 bases between them. Germline V gene lookup returns CDR1 SEHNR and CDR2 FQNEAQ (reference sequence). Full variable domain (missing parts from reference TRBV7-9 and TRBJ2-5): DTGVSQNPRHKITKRGQNVTFRCDPISEHNRLYWYRQTLGQGPEFLTYFQNEAQLEKSRLLSDRFSAERPKGSFSTLEIQRTEQGDSAMYLCASSGRKPQETQYFGPGTRLLVL.

The table lists this clonotype with many counts. The V gene is TRBV2, the J gene TRBJ1-1; D is undetermined. Germline CDR1 reads SNHLY; CDR2 reads FYNNEI. The length of the CDR3 is 13 residues. V was shortened by 3 bases and J by 5 bases, with 10 bases between the two germline ends. In DNA form, the CDR3 reads TGTGCCAGCAGTGAGGACCGAGGAACTGAAGCTTTCTTT. It codes for CASSEDRGTEAFF.

Ten or more counts support this clonotype. This chain links TRBV12-5 with TRBJ1-1, with D possibly matching TRBD1 (5 bases). CDR3 length equals 14 residues. V was trimmed by 1 base and J by 6 bases, leaving 12 bases between them. CDR1 and CDR2 (germline): LGHNT, FRNRAP. Written as DNA, the CDR3 is TGTGCTAGTGGTTTGGACGGGGGGACCCCTGAAGCTTTCTTT. Its protein product is CASGLDGGTPEAFF.

This clonotype was seen repeatedly, ten times or more. V usage is TRBV24-1 and J usage is TRBJ1-2, with 9 nucleotides matching TRBD1. This CDR3 region has 15 residues. CDR1 is KGHDR and CDR2 is SFDVKD in the germline V gene. V was clipped by 4 bases and J by 4 bases; unmatched bases: 6. CDR3 loop: CATSEPKTGGYGYTF. CDR3 nucleotides: TGTGCCACCAGTGAGCCGAAGACAGGGGGCTATGGCTACACCTTC.

Many counts were recorded for this clonotype. The V gene is TRBV20-1, the J gene TRBJ2-5; 7 positions agree with TRBD1. The CDR3 covers 12 residues. Germline V gene lookup returns CDR1 DFQATT and CDR2 SNEGSKA (reference sequence). The V segment lost 6 bases and the J segment 5 bases; nucleotides outside the gene matches: 6. The CDR3 loop is CSAPTGSETQYF. The CDR3, as DNA: TGCAGTGCGCCGACAGGGAGCGAGACCCAGTACTTC.

The chain couples TRBV6-1 to TRBJ1-5; TRBD1 aligns across 7 bases. The CDR3 has 18 amino acids. Per germline, CDR1 MNHNS and CDR2 SASEGT. V was clipped by 1 base and J by 0 bases; unmatched bases: 9. CDR3 sequence reads: CASSEEDRARFSNQPQHF. CDR3 DNA: TGTGCCAGCAGTGAAGAAGACAGGGCCAGGTTTAGCAATCAGCCCCAGCATTTT.

The rearrangement uses TRBV7-3 and TRBJ2-5; 12 nucleotides align to TRBD2. V lost 6 bases to trimming and J lost 5 bases; unmatched junction nucleotides: 10. This CDR3 is built from 16 residues. Germline loops: CDR1 SGHTA, CDR2 FQGTGA. CDR3 bases: TGTGCCAGCAGGCGGGCTAGCGGGGGGGCCTGGGAGACCCAGTACTTC. This encodes CASRRASGGAWETQYF.

This clonotype was detected many times. The chain recombines TRBV10-3 with TRBJ1-2, with 7 positions matching TRBD1. V lost 2 bases, J lost 8 bases, and 2 bases stayed unmatched. The length of the CDR3 is 12 residues. CDR1 is ENHRY, CDR2 SYGVKD, per germline. The CDR3 loop is CAISETGDGYTF. The CDR3 bases are TGTGCCATCAGTGAGACAGGGGACGGCTACACCTTC.

This sequence joins TRBV3-1 and TRBJ1-5; 12 nucleotides align to TRBD1. With 3 bases clipped from V and 2 bases from J, the junction kept 2 bases outside the gene matches. This CDR3 contains 16 residues. The V gene's germline CDR1 is LGHDT and CDR2 YNNKEL (reference sequence). The CDR3 sequence: CASSQGTGGRNQPQHF. The CDR3 region has the DNA TGTGCCAGCAGCCAGGGGACAGGGGGCCGCAATCAGCCCCAGCATTTT.

Many counts were recorded for this clonotype. The chain has TRBV6-5 and TRBJ1-2; possibly TRBD1 for D (6 bases). Trimming removed 7 bases at V and 5 bases at J, with 17 bases between. This CDR3 region has 14 residues. Germline V lookup: CDR1 MNHEY, CDR2 SVGAGI. This CDR3 reads CASTGGGRTYGYTF. The CDR3 coding sequence is TGTGCCAGCACCGGGGGGGGGCGTACGTATGGCTACACCTTC.